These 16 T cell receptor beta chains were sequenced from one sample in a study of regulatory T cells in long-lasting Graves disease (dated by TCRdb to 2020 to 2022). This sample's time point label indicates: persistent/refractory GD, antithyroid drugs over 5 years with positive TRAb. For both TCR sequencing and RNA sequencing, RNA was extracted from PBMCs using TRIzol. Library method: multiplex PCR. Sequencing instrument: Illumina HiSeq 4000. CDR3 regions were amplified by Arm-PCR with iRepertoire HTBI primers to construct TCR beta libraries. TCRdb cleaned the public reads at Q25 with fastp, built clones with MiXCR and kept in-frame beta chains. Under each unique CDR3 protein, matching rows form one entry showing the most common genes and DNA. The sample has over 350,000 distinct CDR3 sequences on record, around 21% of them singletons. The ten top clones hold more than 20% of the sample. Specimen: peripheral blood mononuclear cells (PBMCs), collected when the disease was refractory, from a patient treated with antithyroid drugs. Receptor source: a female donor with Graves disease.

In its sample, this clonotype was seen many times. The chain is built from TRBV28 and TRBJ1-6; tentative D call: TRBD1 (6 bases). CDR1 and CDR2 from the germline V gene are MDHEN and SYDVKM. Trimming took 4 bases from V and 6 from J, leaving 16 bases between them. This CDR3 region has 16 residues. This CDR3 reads CASSSPTGTTNSPLHF. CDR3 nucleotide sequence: TGTGCCAGCAGTTCCCCTACAGGGACTACTAATTCACCCCTCCACTTT. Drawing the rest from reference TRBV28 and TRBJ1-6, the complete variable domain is DVKVTQSSRYLVKRTGEKVFLECVQDMDHENMFWYRQDPGLGLRLIYFSYDVKMKEKGDIPEGYSVSREKKERFSLILESASTNQTSMYLCASSSPTGTTNSPLHFGNGTRLTVT.

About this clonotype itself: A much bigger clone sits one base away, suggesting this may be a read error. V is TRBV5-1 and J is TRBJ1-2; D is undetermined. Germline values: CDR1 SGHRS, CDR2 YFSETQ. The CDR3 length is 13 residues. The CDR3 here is CACSPGDWDGYTF. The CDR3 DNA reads TGCGCCTGCAGCCCCGGGGATTGGGATGGCTACACCTTC.

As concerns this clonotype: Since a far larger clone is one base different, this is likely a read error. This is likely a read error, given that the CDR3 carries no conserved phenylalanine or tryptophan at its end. The DNA of the CDR3 is TGTGCCAGCAGTTTTTCGTCCTACGAGCAGTACTCC. It codes for CASSFSSYEQYS. This chain joins TRBV27 and TRBJ2-7, with D uncertain. Per germline, CDR1 MNHEY and CDR2 SMNVEV (reference sequence). The CDR3 has 12 amino acids. Trimming pared 3 bases from V and 1 base from J, leaving 4 bases between.

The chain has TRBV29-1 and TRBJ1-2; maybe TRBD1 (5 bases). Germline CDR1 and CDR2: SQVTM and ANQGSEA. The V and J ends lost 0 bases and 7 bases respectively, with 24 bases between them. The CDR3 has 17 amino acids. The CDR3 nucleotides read TGCAGCGTTGAAGATCGGGCAGGGTACGGTGTGTTGCGTGGCTACACCTTC. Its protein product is CSVEDRAGYGVLRGYTF. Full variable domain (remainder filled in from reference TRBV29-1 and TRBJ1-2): SAVISQKPSRDICQRGTSLTIQCQVDSQVTMMFWYRQQPGQSLTLIATANQGSEATYESGFVIDKFPISRPNLTFSTLTVSNMSPEDSSIYLCSVEDRAGYGVLRGYTFGSGTRLTVV.

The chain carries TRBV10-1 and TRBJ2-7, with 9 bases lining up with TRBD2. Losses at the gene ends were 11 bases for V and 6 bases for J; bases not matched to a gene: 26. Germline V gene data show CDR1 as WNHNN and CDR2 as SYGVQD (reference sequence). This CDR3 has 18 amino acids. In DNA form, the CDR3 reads TGCGCCGTTACCCCAAAGAGGTCGGGACTAGCATCGAAGGGCGAGCAGTACTTC. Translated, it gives CAVTPKRSGLASKGEQYF.

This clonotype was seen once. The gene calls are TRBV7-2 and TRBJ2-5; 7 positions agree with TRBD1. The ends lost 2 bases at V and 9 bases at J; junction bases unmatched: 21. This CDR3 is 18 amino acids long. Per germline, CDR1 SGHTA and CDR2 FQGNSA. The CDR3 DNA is TGTGCCAGCAGCTTACGTTCGAGGGGGCAGGGATTACGGGCGGCCCAGTACTTC. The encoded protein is CASSLRSRGQGLRAAQYF.

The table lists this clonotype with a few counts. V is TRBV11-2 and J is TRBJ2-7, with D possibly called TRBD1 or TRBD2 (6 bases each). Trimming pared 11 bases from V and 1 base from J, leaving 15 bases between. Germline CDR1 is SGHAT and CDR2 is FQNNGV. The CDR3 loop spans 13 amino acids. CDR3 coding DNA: TGTGCCTGGATGGGGGGCGCTTCCTACGAGCAGTACTTC. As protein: CAWMGGASYEQYF.

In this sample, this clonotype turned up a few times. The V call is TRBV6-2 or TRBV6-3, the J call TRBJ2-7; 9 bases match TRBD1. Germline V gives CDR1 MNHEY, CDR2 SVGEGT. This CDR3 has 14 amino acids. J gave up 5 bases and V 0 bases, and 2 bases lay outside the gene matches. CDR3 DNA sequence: TGTGCCAGCAGTTACTCAACAGGGGGCGACGAGCAGTACTTC. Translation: CASSYSTGGDEQYF.

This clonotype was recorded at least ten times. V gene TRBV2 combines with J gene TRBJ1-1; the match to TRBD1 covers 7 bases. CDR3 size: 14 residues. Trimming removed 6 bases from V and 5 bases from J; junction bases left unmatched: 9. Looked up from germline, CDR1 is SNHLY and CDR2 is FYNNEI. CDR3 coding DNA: TGTGCCAGCAGCACAGGGGTATTGGGTACTGAAGCTTTCTTT. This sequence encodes CASSTGVLGTEAFF.

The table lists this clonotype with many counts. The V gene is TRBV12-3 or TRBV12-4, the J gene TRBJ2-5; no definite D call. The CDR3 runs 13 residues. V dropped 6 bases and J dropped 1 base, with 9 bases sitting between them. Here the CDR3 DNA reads TGTGCCAGCAGCGAATGGCCCCAAGAGACCCAGTACTTC. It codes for CASSEWPQETQYF.

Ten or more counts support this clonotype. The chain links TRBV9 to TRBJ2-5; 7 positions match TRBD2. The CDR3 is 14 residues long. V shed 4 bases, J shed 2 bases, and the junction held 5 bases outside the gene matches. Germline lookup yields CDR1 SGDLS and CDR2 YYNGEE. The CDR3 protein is CASSSLSGQETQYF. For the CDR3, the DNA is TGTGCCAGCAGCTCCCTTAGCGGGCAAGAGACCCAGTACTTC.

The CDR3 here is CASSTQGQENSPLHF. The CDR3 DNA sequence: TGTGCCAGCAGCACCCAAGGACAGGAGAATTCACCCCTCCACTTT. The V and J genes are TRBV13 and TRBJ1-6; TRBD1 agrees at 7 bases. With 5 bases clipped from V and 7 bases from J, the junction kept 8 bases outside the gene matches. The CDR3 length is 15 residues. In germline, CDR1 is PRHDT, CDR2 FYEKMQ (reference sequence).

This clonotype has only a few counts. The CDR3: CASSQDFGTGNVYEQYF. Here the CDR3 DNA reads TGTGCCAGCAGCCAAGATTTCGGGACAGGAAACGTCTACGAGCAGTACTTC. The V call is TRBV4-2, the J call TRBJ2-7; 8 nucleotides align to TRBD1. Germline V lookup: CDR1 LGHNA, CDR2 YNFKEQ. This CDR3 is built from 17 residues. V dropped 0 bases and J dropped 3; count of bases not matched to a gene: 10.

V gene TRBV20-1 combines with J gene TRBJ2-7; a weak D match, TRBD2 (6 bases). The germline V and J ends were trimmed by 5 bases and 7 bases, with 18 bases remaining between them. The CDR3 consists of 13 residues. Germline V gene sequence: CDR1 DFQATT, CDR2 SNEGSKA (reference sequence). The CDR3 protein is CSAYGGSKGEQYF. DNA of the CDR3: TGCAGTGCTTATGGGGGGTCAAAGGGGGAGCAGTACTTC.

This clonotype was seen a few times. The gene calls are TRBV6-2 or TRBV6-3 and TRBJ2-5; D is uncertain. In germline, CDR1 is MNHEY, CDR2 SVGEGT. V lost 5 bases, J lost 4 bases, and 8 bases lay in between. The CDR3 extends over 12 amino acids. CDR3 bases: TGTGCCAGCAGTCCGTACCGAGAGACCCAGTACTTC. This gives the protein CASSPYRETQYF.

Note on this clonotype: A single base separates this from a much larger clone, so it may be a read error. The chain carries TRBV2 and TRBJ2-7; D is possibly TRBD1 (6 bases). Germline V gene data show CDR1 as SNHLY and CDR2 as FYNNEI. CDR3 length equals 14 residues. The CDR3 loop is CASMVTGNSYVQYF. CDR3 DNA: TGTGCCAGCATGGTTACAGGGAACTCCTACGTGCAGTACTTC. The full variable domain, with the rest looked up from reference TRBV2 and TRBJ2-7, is EPEVTQTPSHQVTQMGQEVILRCVPISNHLYFYWYRQILGQKVEFLVSFYNNEISEKSEIFDDQFSVERPDGSNFTLKIRSTKLEDSAMYFCASMVTGNSYVQYFGPGTRLTVT.